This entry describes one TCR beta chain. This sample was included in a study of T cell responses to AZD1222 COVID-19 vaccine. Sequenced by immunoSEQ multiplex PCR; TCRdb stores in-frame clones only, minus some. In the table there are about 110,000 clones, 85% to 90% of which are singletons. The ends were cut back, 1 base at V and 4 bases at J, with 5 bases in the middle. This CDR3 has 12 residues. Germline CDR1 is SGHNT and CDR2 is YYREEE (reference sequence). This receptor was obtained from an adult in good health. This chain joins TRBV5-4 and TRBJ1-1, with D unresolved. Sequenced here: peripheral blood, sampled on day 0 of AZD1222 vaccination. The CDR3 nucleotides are TGTGCCAGCAGCTTGTTTTCCACTGAAGCTTTCTTT. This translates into CASSLFSTEAFF.